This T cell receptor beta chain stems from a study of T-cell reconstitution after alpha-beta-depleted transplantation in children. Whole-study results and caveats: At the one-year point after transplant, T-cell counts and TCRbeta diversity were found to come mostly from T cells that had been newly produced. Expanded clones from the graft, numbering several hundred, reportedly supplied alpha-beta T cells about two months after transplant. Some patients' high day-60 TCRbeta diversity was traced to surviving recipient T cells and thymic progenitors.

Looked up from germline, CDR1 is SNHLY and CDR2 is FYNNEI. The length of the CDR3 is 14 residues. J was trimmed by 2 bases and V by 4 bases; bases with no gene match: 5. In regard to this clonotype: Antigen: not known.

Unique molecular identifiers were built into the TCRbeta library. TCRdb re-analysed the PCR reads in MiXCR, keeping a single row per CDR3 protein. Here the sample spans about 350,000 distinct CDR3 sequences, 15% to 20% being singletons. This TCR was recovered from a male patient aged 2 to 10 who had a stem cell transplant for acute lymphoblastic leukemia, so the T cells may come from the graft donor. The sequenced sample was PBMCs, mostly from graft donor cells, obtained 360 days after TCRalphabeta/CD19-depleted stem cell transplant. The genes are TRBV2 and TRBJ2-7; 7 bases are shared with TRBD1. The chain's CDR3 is CASSGDSYAYEQYF. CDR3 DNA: TGTGCCAGCAGTGGGGACAGTTACGCCTACGAGCAGTACTTC.